The source of this T cell receptor beta chain is a study of post-analysis software for immune sequencing data (dated by TCRdb to the mid-2010s). Notes on the research overall: Relapsing-remitting, secondary progressive and progressive-relapsing multiple sclerosis were recorded as disease courses, and subtype annotation was lacking for some patients. Patient repertoires were compared against ten to eleven previously published healthy control repertoires from donors aged about 6 to 25 years. A subset of samples was prepared in parallel using single-end sample barcoding, then pooled and co-amplified after Illumina adapter ligation. The investigation overall reported the following: Patients showed significantly higher frequencies than controls for roughly 5 TRBV segments, among them TRBV5-6, TRBV5-1 and TRBV20-1. Multiple sclerosis patients had significantly lower normalized Chao1 diversity than controls, a result that suggests substantial peripheral T-cell clonal expansion. Direct clustering with F measure showed strong co-clustering of samples prepared in the same batch, prompting a batch-effect correction. The control group was slightly older than the multiple sclerosis patient group.

V is pruned by 5 bases and J by 7 bases, leaving 11 bases of the junction without a gene match. According to the germline V gene (reference sequence), CDR1 reads SEHNR and CDR2 reads FQNEAQ. The CDR3 covers 16 residues, taking in both the cysteine and the phenylalanine. Only the CDR3 portion is preserved as DNA: 48 bases, with reading frame beginning at the first base. The library was produced with PCR. Data came from an Illumina HiSeq 2500. To reduce PCR and sequencing biases, unique molecular identifiers were built into the TCR beta cDNA libraries. Per 1 to 10 million input T cells, approximately 500,000 cDNA molecules were obtained, such that each molecule approximated one T cell. The same protocol used for the earlier healthy control dataset was applied to prepare and sequence the patient libraries. Samples belonging to the same batch were prepared together, multiplexed and sequenced on a shared HiSeq lane. The published analysis was carried out like this. MIGEC was used to process the raw barcoded reads, and molecular identifier groups with only a single read were discarded before consensus assembly and CDR3 extraction. Clonotype tables were post-analysed with VDJtools, and diversity was normalized by down-sampling all datasets to the smallest sample size. To correct batch-related cross-sample contamination, repertoire overlap clustering matched CDR3 amino acid sequences but not nucleotide sequences. TCRdb ran its own pipeline on the public reads, namely fastp trimming at Q25 and MiXCR clone calling, and kept in-frame beta chains. Each CDR3 protein gets just one entry, which takes the most common genes and DNA from the rows behind it. These V and J calls derive from TCRdb rather than the authors' analysis. Recorded for this sample are roughly 670,000 distinct CDR3 sequences; roughly three fifths of them occurred a single time. Approximately 10% of the sample goes to the ten largest clones.

To demonstrate the VDJtools post-analysis software, TCR beta repertoires were profiled from the peripheral blood of about 14 young patients with multiple sclerosis. The multiple sclerosis patients were children and adolescents ranging in age from about 6 to 16 years. Points on this clonotype: The clone's antigen remains unknown. No quality values exist for individual bases; no much larger clone is one base distant.

This clonotype originated in a girl aged 2-10 years with multiple sclerosis. The chain uses TRBV7-9 and TRBJ2-1, with 10 bases in between that match TRBD2. The specimen sequenced was blood. The DNA reads as follows: TGTGCCAGCAGCCCTCCTCCTAGCGGGAGCCCAAATGAGCAGTTCTTC. Its protein is CASSPPPSGSPNEQFF.